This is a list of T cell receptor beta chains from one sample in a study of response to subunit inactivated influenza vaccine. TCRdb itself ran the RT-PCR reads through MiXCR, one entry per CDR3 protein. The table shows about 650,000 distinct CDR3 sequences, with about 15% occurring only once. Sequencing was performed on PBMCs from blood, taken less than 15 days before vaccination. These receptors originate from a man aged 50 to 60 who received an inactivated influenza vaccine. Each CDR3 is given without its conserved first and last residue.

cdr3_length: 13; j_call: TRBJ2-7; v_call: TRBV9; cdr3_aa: ASSLGAETSYEQY
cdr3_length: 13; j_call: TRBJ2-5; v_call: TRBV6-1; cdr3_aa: ASSEPFTGRETQY
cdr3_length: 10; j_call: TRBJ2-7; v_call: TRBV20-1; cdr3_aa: SARDATVEQY
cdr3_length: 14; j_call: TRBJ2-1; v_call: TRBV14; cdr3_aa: ASSRDTSGRTNEQF
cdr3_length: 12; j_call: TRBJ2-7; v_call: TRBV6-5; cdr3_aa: ASSYPDIFYEQY
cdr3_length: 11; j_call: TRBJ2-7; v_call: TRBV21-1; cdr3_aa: ASSKGWLREQY
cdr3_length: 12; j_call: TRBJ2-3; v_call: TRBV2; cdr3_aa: ASSESWGGQTQY
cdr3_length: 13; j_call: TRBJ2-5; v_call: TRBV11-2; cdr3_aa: ASSLGHAGQETQY
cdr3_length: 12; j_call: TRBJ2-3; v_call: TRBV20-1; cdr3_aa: SASMADRTDTQY
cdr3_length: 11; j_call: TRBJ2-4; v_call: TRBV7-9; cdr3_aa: ASSSTGLNIQY
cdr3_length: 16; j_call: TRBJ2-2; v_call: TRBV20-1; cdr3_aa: SARRTSGGFANTGELF
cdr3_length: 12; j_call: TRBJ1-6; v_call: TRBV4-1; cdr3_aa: ASSRGEWDSPLH
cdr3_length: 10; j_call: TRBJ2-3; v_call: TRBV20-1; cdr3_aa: SAAPLADTQY
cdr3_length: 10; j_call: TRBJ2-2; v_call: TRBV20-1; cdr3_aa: SARVNTGELF
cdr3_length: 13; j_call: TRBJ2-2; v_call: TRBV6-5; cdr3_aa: ASSYVAGGIGELF
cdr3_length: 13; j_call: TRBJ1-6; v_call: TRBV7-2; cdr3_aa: ASAKGESYNSPLH
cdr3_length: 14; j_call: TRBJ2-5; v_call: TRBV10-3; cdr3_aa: AISESGQGREETQY
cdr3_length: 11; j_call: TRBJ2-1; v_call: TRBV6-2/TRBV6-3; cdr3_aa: AGRLAGGNEQF
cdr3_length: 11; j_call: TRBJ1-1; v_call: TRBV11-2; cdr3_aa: ASSVGTHTEAF
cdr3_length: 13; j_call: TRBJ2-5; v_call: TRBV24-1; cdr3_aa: ATSVNRQGGETQY
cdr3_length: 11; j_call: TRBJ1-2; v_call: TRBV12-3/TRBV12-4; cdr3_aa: ASRLGQNYGYT
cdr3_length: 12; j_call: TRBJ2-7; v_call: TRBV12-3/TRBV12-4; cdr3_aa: ASTSDSSSYEQY
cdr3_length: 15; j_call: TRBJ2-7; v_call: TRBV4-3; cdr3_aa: ASSQFWRTGELHEQY
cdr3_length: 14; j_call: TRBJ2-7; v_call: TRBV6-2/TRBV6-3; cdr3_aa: ASSTSTRDLSYEQY